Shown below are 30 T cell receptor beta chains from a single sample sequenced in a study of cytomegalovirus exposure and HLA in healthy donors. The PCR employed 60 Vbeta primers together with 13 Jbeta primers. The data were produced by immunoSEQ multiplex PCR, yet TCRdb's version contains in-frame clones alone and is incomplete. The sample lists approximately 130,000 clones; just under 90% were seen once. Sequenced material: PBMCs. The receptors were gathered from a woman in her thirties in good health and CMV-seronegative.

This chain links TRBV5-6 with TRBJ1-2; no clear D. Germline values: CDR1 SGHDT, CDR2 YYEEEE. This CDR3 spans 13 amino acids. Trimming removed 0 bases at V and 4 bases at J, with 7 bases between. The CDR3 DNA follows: TGTGCCAGCAGCTTGGTAGGAGCCTATGGCTACACCTTC. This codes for CASSLVGAYGYTF.

DNA of the CDR3: TGTGCCTGGAGTGTAGCGGGTTCTAATCAGCCCCAGCATTTT. This translates into CAWSVAGSNQPQHF. The chain carries TRBV30 and TRBJ1-5; D is undetermined. Trimming stripped 0 bases from V and 4 bases from J, with 10 bases between. Germline V gene sequence: CDR1 GTSNPN, CDR2 SVGIG (reference sequence). The CDR3 runs to 14 residues.

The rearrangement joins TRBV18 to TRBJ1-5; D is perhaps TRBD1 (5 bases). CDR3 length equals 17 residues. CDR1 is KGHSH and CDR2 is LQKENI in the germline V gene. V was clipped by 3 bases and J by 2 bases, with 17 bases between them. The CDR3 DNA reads TGTGCCAGCTCACCGGGGCCCCACCTCTGGGGCAATCAGCCCCAGCATTTT. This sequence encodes CASSPGPHLWGNQPQHF.

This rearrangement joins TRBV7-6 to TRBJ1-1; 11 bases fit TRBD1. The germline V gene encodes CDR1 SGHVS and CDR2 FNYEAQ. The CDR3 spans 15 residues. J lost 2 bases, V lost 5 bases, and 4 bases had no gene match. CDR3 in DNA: TGTGCCAGCAGCCCCGGGACAGGGGGAAACACTGAAGCTTTCTTT. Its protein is CASSPGTGGNTEAFF.

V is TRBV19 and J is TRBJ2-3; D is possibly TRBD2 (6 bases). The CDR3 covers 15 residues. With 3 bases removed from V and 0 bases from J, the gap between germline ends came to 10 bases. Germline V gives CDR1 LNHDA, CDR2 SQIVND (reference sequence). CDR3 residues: CASSIFGGSTDTQYF. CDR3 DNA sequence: TGTGCCAGTAGTATTTTCGGGGGAAGCACAGATACGCAGTATTTT. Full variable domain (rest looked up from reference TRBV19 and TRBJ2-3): DGGITQSPKYLFRKEGQNVTLSCEQNLNHDAMYWYRQDPGQGLRLIYYSQIVNDFQKGDIAEGYSVSREKKESFPLTVTSAQKNPTAFYLCASSIFGGSTDTQYFGPGTRLTVL.

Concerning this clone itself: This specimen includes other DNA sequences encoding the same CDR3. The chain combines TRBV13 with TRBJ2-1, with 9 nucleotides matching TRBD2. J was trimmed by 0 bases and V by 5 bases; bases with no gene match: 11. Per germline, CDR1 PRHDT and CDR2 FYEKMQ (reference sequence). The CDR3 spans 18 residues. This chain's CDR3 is CASSDRLAVTSSYNEQFF. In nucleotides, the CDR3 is TGTGCCAGCAGCGACCGACTAGCGGTAACCAGCTCCTACAATGAGCAGTTCTTC.

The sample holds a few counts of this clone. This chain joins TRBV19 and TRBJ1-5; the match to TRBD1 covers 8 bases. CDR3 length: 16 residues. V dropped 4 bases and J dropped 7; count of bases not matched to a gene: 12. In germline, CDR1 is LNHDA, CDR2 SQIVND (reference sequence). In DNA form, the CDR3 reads TGTGCCAGTAGTAGCGCCTTTACAGGGGGAGGACAGCCCCAGCATTTT. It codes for CASSSAFTGGGQPQHF.

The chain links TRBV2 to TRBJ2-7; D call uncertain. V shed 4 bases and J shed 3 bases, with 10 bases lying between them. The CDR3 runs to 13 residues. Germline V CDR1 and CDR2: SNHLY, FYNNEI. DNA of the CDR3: TGTGCCAGCAGTGCGAACAGCTACTACGAGCAGTACTTC. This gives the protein CASSANSYYEQYF. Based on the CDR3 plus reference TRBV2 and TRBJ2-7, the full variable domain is EPEVTQTPSHQVTQMGQEVILRCVPISNHLYFYWYRQILGQKVEFLVSFYNNEISEKSEIFDDQFSVERPDGSNFTLKIRSTKLEDSAMYFCASSANSYYEQYFGPGTRLTVT.

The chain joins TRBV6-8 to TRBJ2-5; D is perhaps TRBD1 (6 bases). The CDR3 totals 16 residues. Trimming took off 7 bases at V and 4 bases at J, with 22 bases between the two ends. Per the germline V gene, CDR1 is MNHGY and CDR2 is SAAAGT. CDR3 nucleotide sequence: TGTGCCAGCAACAAAAAACAGGGTACGGGGAGAGAGACCCAGTACTTC. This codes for CASNKKQGTGRETQYF.

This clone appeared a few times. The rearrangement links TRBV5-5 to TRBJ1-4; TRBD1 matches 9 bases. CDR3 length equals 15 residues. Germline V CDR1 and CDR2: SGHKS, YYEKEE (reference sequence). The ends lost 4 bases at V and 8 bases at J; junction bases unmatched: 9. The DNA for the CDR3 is TGTGCCAGCAGCCAAAACAGGGGGCCGGGAGAAAAACTGTTTTTT. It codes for CASSQNRGPGEKLFF.

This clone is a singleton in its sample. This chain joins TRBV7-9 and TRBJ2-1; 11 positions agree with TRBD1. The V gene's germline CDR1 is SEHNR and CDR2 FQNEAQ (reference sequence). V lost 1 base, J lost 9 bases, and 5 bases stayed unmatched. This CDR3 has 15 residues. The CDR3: CASSLVPDRGREQFF. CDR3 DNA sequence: TGTGCCAGCAGCTTAGTACCGGACAGGGGGCGTGAGCAGTTCTTC.

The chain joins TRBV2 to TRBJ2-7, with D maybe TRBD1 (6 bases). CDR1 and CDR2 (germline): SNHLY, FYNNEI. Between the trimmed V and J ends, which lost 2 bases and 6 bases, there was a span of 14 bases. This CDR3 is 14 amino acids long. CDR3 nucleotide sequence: TGTGCCAGCAGTGAAAGCCAGGGGATAGGCGAGCAGTACTTC. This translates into CASSESQGIGEQYF.

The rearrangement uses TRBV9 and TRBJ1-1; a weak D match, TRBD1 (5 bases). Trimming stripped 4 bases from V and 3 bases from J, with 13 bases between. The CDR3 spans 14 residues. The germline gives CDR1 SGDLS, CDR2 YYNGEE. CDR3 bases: TGTGCCAGCAGCTTGGGTGGGGCAGACACTGAAGCTTTCTTT. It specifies CASSLGGADTEAFF.

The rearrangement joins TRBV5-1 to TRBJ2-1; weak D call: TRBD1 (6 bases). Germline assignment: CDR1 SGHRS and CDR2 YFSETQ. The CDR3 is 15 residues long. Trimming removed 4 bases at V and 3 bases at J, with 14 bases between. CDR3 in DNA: TGCGCCAGCAGCGCCCAGGACAGAAACTACAATGAGCAGTTCTTC. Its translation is CASSAQDRNYNEQFF.

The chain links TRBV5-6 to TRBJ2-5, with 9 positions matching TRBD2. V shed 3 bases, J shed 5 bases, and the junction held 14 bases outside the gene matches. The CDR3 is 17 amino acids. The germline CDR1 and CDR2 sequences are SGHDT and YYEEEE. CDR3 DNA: TGTGCCAGCAGCTGGAGAGGTGGAGCGGGGGGTTGGGAGACCCAGTACTTC. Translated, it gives CASSWRGGAGGWETQYF.

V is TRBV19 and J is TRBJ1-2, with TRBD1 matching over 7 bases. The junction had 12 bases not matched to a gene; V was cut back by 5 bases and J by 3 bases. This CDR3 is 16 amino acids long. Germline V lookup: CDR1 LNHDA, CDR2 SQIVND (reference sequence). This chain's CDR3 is CASSPNRRQGHYGYTF. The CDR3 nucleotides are TGTGCCAGTAGTCCGAACCGTCGACAGGGTCACTATGGCTACACCTTC.

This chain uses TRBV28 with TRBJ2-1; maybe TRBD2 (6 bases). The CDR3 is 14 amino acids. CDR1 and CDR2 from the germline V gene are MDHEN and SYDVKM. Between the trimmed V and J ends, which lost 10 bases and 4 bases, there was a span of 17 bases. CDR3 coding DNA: TGTGCCACCCACGGGAGCGGAATTTACAATGAGCAGTTCTTC. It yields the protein CATHGSGIYNEQFF.

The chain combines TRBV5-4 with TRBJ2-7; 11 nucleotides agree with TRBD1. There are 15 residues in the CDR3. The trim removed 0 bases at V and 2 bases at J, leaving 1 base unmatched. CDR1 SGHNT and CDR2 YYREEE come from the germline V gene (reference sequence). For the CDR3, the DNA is TGTGCCAGCAGCTTGGCGGGACAGGGGGCCTACGAGCAGTACTTC. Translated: CASSLAGQGAYEQYF. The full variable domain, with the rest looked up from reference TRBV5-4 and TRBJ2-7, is ETGVTQSPTHLIKTRGQQVTLRCSSQSGHNTVSWYQQALGQGPQFIFQYYREEENGRGNFPPRFSGLQFPNYSSELNVNALELDDSALYLCASSLAGQGAYEQYFGPGTRLTVT.

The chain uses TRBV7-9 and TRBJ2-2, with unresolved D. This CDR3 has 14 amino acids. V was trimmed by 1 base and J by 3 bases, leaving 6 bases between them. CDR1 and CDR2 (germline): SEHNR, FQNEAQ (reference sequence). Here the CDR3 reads CASSLGRDTGELFF. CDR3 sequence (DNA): TGTGCCAGCAGCTTAGGCCGGGACACCGGGGAGCTGTTTTTT.

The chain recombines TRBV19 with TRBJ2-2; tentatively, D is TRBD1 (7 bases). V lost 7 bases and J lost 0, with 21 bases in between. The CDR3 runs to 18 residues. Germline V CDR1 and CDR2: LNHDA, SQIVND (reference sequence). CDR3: CASTGDAGQSANTGELFF. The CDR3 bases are TGTGCCAGTACCGGCGACGCGGGACAGTCGGCGAACACCGGGGAGCTGTTTTTT.

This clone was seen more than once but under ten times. This chain's CDR3 is CASRIQRNTEAFF. CDR3 sequence (DNA): TGTGCCAGCAGGATACAGAGGAACACTGAAGCTTTCTTT. V is TRBV6-5 and J is TRBJ1-1; D remains unclear. CDR1 and CDR2 (germline): MNHEY, SVGAGI. V was trimmed by 6 bases and J by 1 base, leaving 9 bases between them. The CDR3 contains 13 residues.

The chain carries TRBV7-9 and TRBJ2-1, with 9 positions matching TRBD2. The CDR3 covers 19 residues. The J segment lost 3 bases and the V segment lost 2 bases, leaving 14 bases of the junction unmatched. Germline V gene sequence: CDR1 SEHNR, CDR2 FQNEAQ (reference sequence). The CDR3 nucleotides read TGTGCCAGCAGCTTATGGCCTAGCGGGGCTACAGGACGCTACAATGAGCAGTTCTTC. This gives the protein CASSLWPSGATGRYNEQFF.

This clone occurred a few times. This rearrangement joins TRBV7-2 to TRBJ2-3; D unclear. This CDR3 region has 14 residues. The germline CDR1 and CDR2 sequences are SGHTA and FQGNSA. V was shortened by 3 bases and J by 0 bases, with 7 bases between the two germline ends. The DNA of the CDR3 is TGTGCCAGCAGCTTTTACGGGAGCACAGATACGCAGTATTTT. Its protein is CASSFYGSTDTQYF.

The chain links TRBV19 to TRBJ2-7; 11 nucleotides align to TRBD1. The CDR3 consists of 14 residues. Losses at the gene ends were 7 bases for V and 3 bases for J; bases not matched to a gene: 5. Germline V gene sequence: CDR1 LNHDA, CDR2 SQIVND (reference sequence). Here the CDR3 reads CASTAGTGGYEQYF. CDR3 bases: TGTGCCAGTACCGCCGGGACAGGGGGCTACGAGCAGTACTTC.

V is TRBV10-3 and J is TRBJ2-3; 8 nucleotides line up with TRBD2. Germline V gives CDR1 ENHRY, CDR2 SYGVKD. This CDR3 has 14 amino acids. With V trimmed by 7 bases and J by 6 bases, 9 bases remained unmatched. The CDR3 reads CAINHAGGEDTQYF. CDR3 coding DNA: TGTGCCATCAATCACGCGGGGGGAGAGGATACGCAGTATTTT.

The CDR3 bases are TGTGCCAGCGGCCCGCACGCGAACACCGGGGAGCTGTTTTTT. This encodes CASGPHANTGELFF. The chain couples TRBV6-5 to TRBJ2-2, with unresolved D. The CDR3 runs to 14 residues. CDR1 and CDR2 (germline): MNHEY, SVGAGI. Deletions cut 8 bases from V and 0 bases from J, with 10 bases between.

CDR3 sequence (DNA): TGTGCCAGCAGCCCCCAGTACCAAGAGACCCAGTACTTC. Translation: CASSPQYQETQYF. This chain links TRBV7-2 with TRBJ2-5; D not resolved. Between the trimmed V and J ends, which lost 5 bases and 0 bases, there was a span of 7 bases. The CDR3 covers 13 residues. Germline V gives CDR1 SGHTA, CDR2 FQGNSA.

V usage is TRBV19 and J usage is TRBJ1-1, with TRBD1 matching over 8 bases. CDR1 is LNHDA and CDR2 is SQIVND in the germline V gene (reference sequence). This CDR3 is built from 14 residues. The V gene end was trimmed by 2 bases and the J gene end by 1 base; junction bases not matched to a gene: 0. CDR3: CASSITGGNTEAFF. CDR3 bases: TGTGCCAGTAGTATAACAGGGGGGAACACTGAAGCTTTCTTT.

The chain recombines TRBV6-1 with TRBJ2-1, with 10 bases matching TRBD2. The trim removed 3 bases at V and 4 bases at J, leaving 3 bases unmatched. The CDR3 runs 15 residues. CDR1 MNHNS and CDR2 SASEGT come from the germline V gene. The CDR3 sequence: CASSDQAGGYNEQFF. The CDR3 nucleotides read TGTGCCAGCAGTGACCAAGCGGGGGGGTACAATGAGCAGTTCTTC.

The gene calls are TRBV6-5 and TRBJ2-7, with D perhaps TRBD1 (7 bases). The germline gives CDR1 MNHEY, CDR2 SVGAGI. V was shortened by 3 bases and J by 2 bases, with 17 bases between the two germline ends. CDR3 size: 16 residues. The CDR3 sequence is CASSYKLGGQPYEQYF. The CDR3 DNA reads TGTGCCAGCAGTTATAAGCTGGGGGGACAGCCCTACGAGCAGTACTTC.